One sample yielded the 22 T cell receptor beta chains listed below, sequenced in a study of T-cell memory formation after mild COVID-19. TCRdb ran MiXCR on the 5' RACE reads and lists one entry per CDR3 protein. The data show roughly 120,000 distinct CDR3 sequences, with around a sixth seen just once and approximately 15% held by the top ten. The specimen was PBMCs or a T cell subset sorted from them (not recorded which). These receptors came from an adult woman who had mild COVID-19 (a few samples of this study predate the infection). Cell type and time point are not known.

CDR3 sequence (DNA): TGCAGTGCTAACCCTAGCGGGTACACCGGGGAGCTGTTTTTT. Protein: CSANPSGYTGELFF. The chain links TRBV20-1 to TRBJ2-2; TRBD2 matches 8 bases. CDR3 length: 14 residues. Germline CDR1 is DFQATT and CDR2 is SNEGSKA (reference sequence). Trimming at V came to 4 bases and at J to 3 bases, leaving 4 bases not matched to a gene.

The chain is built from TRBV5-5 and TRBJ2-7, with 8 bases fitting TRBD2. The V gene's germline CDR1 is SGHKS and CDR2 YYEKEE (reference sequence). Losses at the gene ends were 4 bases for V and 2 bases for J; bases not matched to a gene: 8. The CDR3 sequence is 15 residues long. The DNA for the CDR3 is TGTGCCAGCAGCGAGTTTAGCGGGAAGGCCTACGAGCAGTACTTC. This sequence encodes CASSEFSGKAYEQYF.

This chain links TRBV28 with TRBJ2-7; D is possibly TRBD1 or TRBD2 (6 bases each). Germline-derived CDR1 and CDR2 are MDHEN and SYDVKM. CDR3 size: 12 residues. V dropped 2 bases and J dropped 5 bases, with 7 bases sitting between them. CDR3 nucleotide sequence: TGTGCCAGCAGTTTAAGGGGGGACGAGCAGTACTTC. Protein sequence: CASSLRGDEQYF.

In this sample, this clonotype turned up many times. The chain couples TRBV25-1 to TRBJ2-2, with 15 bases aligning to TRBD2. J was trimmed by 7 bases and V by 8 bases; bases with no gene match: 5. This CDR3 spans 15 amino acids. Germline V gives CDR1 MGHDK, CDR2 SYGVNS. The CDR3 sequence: CASGGLAGGNGELFF. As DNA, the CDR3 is TGTGCCAGCGGGGGACTAGCGGGAGGAAACGGGGAGCTGTTTTTT.

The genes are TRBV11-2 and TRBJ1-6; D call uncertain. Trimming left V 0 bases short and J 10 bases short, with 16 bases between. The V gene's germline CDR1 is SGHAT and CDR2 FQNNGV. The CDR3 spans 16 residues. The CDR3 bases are TGTGCCAGCAGCTTAGAATCTGTGGCGACACACTCACCCCTCCACTTT. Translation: CASSLESVATHSPLHF. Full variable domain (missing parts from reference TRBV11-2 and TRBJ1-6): EAGVAQSPRYKIIEKRQSVAFWCNPISGHATLYWYQQILGQGPKLLIQFQNNGVVDDSQLPKDRFSAERLKGVDSTLKIQPAKLEDSAVYLCASSLESVATHSPLHFGNGTRLTVT.

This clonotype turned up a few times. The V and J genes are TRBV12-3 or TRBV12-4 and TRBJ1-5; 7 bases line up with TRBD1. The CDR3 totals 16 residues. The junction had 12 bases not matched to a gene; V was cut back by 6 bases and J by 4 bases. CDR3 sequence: CASSPGQAALNQPQHF. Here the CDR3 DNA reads TGTGCCAGCAGCCCTGGACAGGCCGCCCTAAATCAGCCCCAGCATTTT.

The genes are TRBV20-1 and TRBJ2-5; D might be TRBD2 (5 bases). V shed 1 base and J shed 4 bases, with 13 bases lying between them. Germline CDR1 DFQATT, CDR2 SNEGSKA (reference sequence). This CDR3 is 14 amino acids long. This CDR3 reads CSARGPGRGETQYF. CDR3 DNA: TGCAGTGCTAGAGGGCCCGGCCGGGGAGAGACCCAGTACTTC.

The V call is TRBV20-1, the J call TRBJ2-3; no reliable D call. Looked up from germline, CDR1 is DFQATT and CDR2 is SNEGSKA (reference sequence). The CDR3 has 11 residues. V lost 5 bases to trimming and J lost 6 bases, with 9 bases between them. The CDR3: CSAPTWDTQYF. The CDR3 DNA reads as TGCAGTGCTCCCACTTGGGATACGCAGTATTTT.

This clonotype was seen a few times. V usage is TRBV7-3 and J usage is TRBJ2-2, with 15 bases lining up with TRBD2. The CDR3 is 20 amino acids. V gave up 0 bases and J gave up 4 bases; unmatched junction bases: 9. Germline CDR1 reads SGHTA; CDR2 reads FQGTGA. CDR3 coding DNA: TGTGCCAGCAGCTTAACGCCCTGGACTAGCGGGGGGGCAAGCACCGGGGAGCTGTTTTTT. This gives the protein CASSLTPWTSGGASTGELFF.

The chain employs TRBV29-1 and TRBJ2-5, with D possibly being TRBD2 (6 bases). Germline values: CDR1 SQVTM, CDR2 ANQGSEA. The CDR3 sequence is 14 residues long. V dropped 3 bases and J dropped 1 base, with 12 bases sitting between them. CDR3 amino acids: CSVERAGIQETQYF. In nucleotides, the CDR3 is TGCAGCGTTGAGCGGGCGGGGATCCAAGAGACCCAGTACTTC.

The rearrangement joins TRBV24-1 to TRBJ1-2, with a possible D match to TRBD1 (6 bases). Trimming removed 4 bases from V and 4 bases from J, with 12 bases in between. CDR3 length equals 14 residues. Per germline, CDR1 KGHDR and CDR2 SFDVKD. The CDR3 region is CATSDRGQIYGYTF. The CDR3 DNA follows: TGTGCCACCAGTGACCGAGGACAGATCTATGGCTACACCTTC.

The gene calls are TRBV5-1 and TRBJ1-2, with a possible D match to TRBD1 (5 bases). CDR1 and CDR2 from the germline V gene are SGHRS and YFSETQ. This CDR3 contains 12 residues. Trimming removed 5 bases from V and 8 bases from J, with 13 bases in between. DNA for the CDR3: TGCGCCAGCAGGCCAGGGTATGGCGGCTACACCTTC. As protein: CASRPGYGGYTF.

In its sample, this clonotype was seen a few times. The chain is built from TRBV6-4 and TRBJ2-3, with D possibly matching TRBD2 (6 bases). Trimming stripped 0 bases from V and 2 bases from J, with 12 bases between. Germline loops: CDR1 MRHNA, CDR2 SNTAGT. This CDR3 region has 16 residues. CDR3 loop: CASSDSSSGDTDTQYF. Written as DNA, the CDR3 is TGTGCCAGCAGTGACTCCTCATCGGGAGACACAGATACGCAGTATTTT.

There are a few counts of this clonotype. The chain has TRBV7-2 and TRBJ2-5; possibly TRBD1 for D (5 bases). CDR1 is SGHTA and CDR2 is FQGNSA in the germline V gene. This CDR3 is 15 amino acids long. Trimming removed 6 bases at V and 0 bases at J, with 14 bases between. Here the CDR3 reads CASSRGPLNQETQYF. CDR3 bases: TGTGCCAGCAGTAGGGGCCCTCTCAACCAAGAGACCCAGTACTTC.

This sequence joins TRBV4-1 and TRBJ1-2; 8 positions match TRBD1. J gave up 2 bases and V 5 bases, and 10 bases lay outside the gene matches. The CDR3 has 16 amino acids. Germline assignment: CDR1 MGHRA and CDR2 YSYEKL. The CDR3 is CASSVPYRGANYGYTF. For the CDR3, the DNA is TGCGCCAGCAGCGTTCCCTACAGGGGGGCGAACTATGGCTACACCTTC.

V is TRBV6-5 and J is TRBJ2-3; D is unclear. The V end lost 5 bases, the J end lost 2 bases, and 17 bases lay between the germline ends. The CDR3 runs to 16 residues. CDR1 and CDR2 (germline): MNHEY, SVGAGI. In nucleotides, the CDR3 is TGTGCCAGCAGTCCCGATACCGGTTCGATCACAGATACGCAGTATTTT. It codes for CASSPDTGSITDTQYF.

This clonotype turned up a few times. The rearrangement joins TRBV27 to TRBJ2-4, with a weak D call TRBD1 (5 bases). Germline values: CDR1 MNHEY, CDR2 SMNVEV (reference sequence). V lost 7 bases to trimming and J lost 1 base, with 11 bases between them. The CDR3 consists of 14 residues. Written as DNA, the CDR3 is TGTGCCAGCATCTCAGCAGGGGCCAAAAACATTCAGTACTTC. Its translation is CASISAGAKNIQYF.

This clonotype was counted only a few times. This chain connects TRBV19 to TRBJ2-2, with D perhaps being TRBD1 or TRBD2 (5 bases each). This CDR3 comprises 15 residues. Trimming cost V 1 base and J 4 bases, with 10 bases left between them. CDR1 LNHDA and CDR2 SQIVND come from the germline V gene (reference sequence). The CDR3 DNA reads TGTGCCAGTAGTATAGTCTTCGGGGCCACCGGGGAGCTGTTTTTT. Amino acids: CASSIVFGATGELFF.

CDR3 coding DNA: TGTGCCAGTAGTATAGATACGAGTTCAGATACGCAGTATTTT. It specifies CASSIDTSSDTQYF. The rearrangement uses TRBV19 and TRBJ2-3; D is ambiguous. Trimming took off 0 bases at V and 4 bases at J, with 8 bases between the two ends. There are 14 residues in the CDR3. Germline CDR1 and CDR2: LNHDA and SQIVND (reference sequence). The full variable domain, its missing parts supplied by reference TRBV19 and TRBJ2-3, is DGGITQSPKYLFRKEGQNVTLSCEQNLNHDAMYWYRQDPGQGLRLIYYSQIVNDFQKGDIAEGYSVSREKKESFPLTVTSAQKNPTAFYLCASSIDTSSDTQYFGPGTRLTVL.

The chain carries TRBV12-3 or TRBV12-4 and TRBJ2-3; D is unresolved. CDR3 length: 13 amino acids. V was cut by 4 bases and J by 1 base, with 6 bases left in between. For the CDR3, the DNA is TGTGCCAGCAGTTCGACTGGCACAGATACGCAGTATTTT. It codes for CASSSTGTDTQYF.

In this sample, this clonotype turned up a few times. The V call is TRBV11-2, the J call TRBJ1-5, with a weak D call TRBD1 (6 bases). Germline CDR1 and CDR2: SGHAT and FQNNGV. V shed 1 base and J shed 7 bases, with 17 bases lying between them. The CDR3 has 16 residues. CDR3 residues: CASSLAQGKGNQPQHF. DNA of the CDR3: TGTGCCAGCAGCTTAGCACAGGGAAAAGGTAACCAGCCCCAGCATTTT.

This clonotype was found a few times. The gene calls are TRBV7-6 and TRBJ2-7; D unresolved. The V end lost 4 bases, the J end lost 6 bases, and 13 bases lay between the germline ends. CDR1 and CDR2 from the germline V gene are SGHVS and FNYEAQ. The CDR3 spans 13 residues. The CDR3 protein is CASSSSRIGEQYF. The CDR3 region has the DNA TGTGCCAGCAGCTCCTCGAGAATAGGCGAGCAGTACTTC.